These 20 T cell receptor beta chains came from one sample sequenced in a study of blood T cell repertoires in COVID-19. Sequencing was performed with immunoSEQ multiplex PCR; in TCRdb, only in-frame clones are kept and a portion is missing. This table has 80,000 to 95,000 clones, about 90% appearing once. Input material: peripheral blood. These receptors were obtained from a human donor with active COVID-19. The donor label of this sample is uncertain.

In this sample, this clone turned up a few times. The chain uses TRBV5-4 and TRBJ2-2, with 9 bases fitting TRBD1. CDR3 length equals 15 residues. V gave up 4 bases and J gave up 4 bases; unmatched junction bases: 5. Per the germline V gene, CDR1 is SGHNT and CDR2 is YYREEE (reference sequence). In DNA, the CDR3 is TGTGCCAGCAGCAGTAACAGGGGGCGCACCGGGGAGCTGTTTTTT. The encoded protein is CASSSNRGRTGELFF.

V usage is TRBV10-2 and J usage is TRBJ2-3; possible D gene TRBD2, 6 bases. V was shortened by 0 bases and J by 4 bases, with 11 bases between the two germline ends. The CDR3 contains 15 residues. Germline V gene lookup returns CDR1 WSHSY and CDR2 SAAADI. The CDR3 DNA sequence: TGCGCCAGCAGTGAGTCCCTTGCGGGGCCAGATACGCAGTATTTT. Translated: CASSESLAGPDTQYF.

V is TRBV7-9 and J is TRBJ1-2; no clear D. With 5 bases removed from V and 8 bases from J, the gap between germline ends came to 15 bases. CDR3 length: 13 amino acids. CDR1 and CDR2 from the germline V gene are SEHNR and FQNEAQ (reference sequence). The CDR3 is CASSPLALAGYTF. As DNA, the CDR3 is TGTGCCAGCAGCCCACTAGCTTTGGCGGGCTACACCTTC.

The chain recombines TRBV6-5 with TRBJ2-2; TRBD1 is a possible D gene (6 bases). CDR3 size: 14 residues. The V gene's germline CDR1 is MNHEY and CDR2 SVGAGI. The germline V and J ends were trimmed by 6 bases and 7 bases, with 15 bases remaining between them. The CDR3 reads CASRNQQGVGELFF. The DNA of the CDR3 is TGTGCCAGCAGAAACCAACAGGGCGTCGGGGAGCTGTTTTTT.

J is TRBJ2-1 and V is TRBV20-1, with 10 bases lining up with TRBD2. The germline V gene encodes CDR1 DFQATT and CDR2 SNEGSKA (reference sequence). Trimming cost V 8 bases and J 10 bases; bases outside gene matches: 5. CDR3 length: 11 amino acids. The CDR3 here is CSSSSGGEQFF. The CDR3 DNA reads as TGCAGTTCGTCTAGCGGGGGAGAGCAGTTCTTC.

This chain uses TRBV5-6 with TRBJ2-1; tentatively, D is TRBD2 (5 bases). This CDR3 is 15 amino acids long. V lost 2 bases to trimming and J lost 4 bases, with 13 bases between them. Germline CDR1 is SGHDT and CDR2 is YYEEEE. The CDR3 region is CASSFVTSGYNEQFF. The CDR3 DNA reads as TGTGCCAGCAGCTTCGTAACGAGCGGATACAATGAGCAGTTCTTC. Combining the CDR3 with reference TRBV5-6 and TRBJ2-1 gives the whole variable domain DAGVTQSPTHLIKTRGQQVTLRCSPKSGHDTVSWYQQALGQGPQFIFQYYEEEERQRGNFPDRFSGHQFPNYSSELNVNALLLGDSALYLCASSFVTSGYNEQFFGPGTRLTVL.

This rearrangement joins TRBV3-1 (or the pseudogene TRBV3-2) to TRBJ2-2; 9 bases are a match to TRBD1. The CDR3 has 14 amino acids. Germline loops: CDR1 LGHDT, CDR2 YNNKEL (reference sequence). V gave up 4 bases and J gave up 5 bases; unmatched junction bases: 2. CDR3: CASSRGTGTGELFF. CDR3 nucleotides: TGTGCCAGCAGCCGGGGGACAGGGACCGGGGAGCTGTTTTTT.

The chain employs TRBV6-2 or TRBV6-3 and TRBJ1-1, with 7 nucleotides matching TRBD1. CDR1 MNHEY and CDR2 SVGEGT come from the germline V gene. V was clipped by 5 bases and J by 3 bases; unmatched bases: 9. This CDR3 region has 15 residues. For the CDR3, the DNA is TGTGCCAGCAGTCCACGACAGACAGGGTACACTGAAGCTTTCTTT. Translated, it gives CASSPRQTGYTEAFF.

The chain couples TRBV15 to TRBJ1-5; 10 nucleotides match TRBD1. This CDR3 has 20 residues. V was clipped by 1 base and J by 1 base; unmatched bases: 13. Germline loops: CDR1 LNHNV, CDR2 YYDKDF (reference sequence). CDR3 nucleotides: TGTGCCACCAGCAGAGCGGCGGGGACAGGGGTATATGGGAGCAATCAGCCCCAGCATTTT. The encoded protein is CATSRAAGTGVYGSNQPQHF.

V gene TRBV7-2 combines with J gene TRBJ2-5, with no clear D. Germline-derived CDR1 and CDR2 are SGHTA and FQGNSA. The CDR3 spans 13 residues. Trimming took off 1 base at V and 3 bases at J, with 6 bases between the two ends. CDR3 coding DNA: TGTGCCAGCAGCTTAGGCGCCGAAGAGACCCAGTACTTC. Translation: CASSLGAEETQYF. The variable domain in full, completed from reference TRBV7-2 and TRBJ2-5, reads GAGVSQSPSNKVTEKGKDVELRCDPISGHTALYWYRQSLGQGLEFLIYFQGNSAPDKSGLPSDRFSAERTGGSVSTLTIQRTQQEDSAVYLCASSLGAEETQYFGPGTRLLVL.

The chain couples TRBV5-4 to TRBJ1-4; 8 bases fit TRBD1. This CDR3 comprises 15 residues. CDR1 and CDR2 (germline): SGHNT, YYREEE (reference sequence). V lost 0 bases, J lost 8 bases, and 6 bases stayed unmatched. Here the CDR3 reads CASSLGGTGLEKLFF. The CDR3 coding sequence is TGTGCCAGCAGCTTGGGGGGGACAGGACTGGAAAAACTGTTTTTT.

This clone turned up a few times. This chain links TRBV5-1 with TRBJ1-1; no clear D gene. The V gene's germline CDR1 is SGHRS and CDR2 YFSETQ. V was cut by 0 bases and J by 7 bases, with 7 bases left in between. The CDR3 totals 12 residues. CDR3: CASSLGGVEAFF. DNA of the CDR3: TGCGCCAGCAGCTTGGGGGGAGTTGAAGCTTTCTTT.

The chain links TRBV28 to TRBJ1-2; TRBD1 aligns across 7 bases. The CDR3 consists of 13 residues. V shed 6 bases and J 8 bases; nucleotides not matched to a gene: 9. In germline, CDR1 is MDHEN, CDR2 SYDVKM. The CDR3 coding sequence is TGTGCCAGCAGACCCACAGGGGAGGAAGGCTACACCTTC. It yields the protein CASRPTGEEGYTF.

The CDR3 region has the DNA TGTGCCAGCAGCGACCCGAGTCGGGGGTTCACCGGGGAGCTGTTTTTT. It codes for CASSDPSRGFTGELFF. The chain uses TRBV11-1 and TRBJ2-2, with a tentative D call TRBD2 (6 bases). Germline V CDR1 and CDR2: SGHAT, FQDESV (reference sequence). V lost 5 bases and J lost 4, with 17 bases in between. The length of the CDR3 is 16 residues.

V is TRBV5-1 and J is TRBJ2-5, with D perhaps matching TRBD2 (6 bases). V was trimmed by 1 base and J by 7 bases, leaving 23 bases between them. The CDR3 has 17 residues. Per the germline V gene, CDR1 is SGHRS and CDR2 is YFSETQ. The CDR3 reads CASSLWTSAGHRGTQYF. The DNA of the CDR3 is TGCGCCAGCAGCTTGTGGACCTCGGCGGGGCACCGGGGGACCCAGTACTTC.

This chain joins TRBV7-9 and TRBJ2-5; TRBD2 matches 8 bases. Germline V gives CDR1 SEHNR, CDR2 FQNEAQ (reference sequence). The CDR3 has 13 residues. With V trimmed by 5 bases and J by 5 bases, 4 bases remained unmatched. The CDR3 here is CASSPRGGETQYF. In nucleotides, the CDR3 is TGTGCCAGCAGCCCACGGGGGGGTGAGACCCAGTACTTC.

The rearrangement uses TRBV6-5 and TRBJ2-7; D ambiguous. This CDR3 has 14 amino acids. Trimming pared 0 bases from V and 6 bases from J, leaving 12 bases between. Germline assignment: CDR1 MNHEY and CDR2 SVGAGI. CDR3 protein: CASSYSGSGREQYF. Written as DNA, the CDR3 is TGTGCCAGCAGTTACTCGGGTTCGGGTCGCGAGCAGTACTTC.

The chain recombines TRBV24-1 with TRBJ2-2, with 9 bases fitting TRBD1. The CDR3 totals 19 residues. CDR1 is KGHDR and CDR2 is SFDVKD in the germline V gene. V was pared by 4 bases and J by 6 bases, with 17 bases of the junction left unmatched. In DNA, the CDR3 is TGTGCCACCAGTGACGTGAGACTAAAAGGGGACAGGGAGGCCGGGGAGCTGTTTTTT. It specifies CATSDVRLKGDREAGELFF.

The chain is built from TRBV9 and TRBJ1-3, with D unclear. Germline CDR1 and CDR2: SGDLS and YYNGEE. This CDR3 has 14 residues. Trimming removed 1 base at V and 1 base at J, with 6 bases between. DNA of the CDR3: TGTGCCAGCAGCGTAACCAGGTCTGGAAACACCATATATTTT. Translated: CASSVTRSGNTIYF.

CDR3 residues: CASSWGQGRDTQYF. CDR3 DNA: TGTGCCAGCAGCTGGGGACAGGGCAGAGATACGCAGTATTTT. V gene TRBV5-4 combines with J gene TRBJ2-3, with TRBD1 matching 9 bases. Unmatched junction bases numbered 4, after V lost 3 bases and J lost 5 bases. The length of the CDR3 is 14 residues. Germline CDR1 and CDR2: SGHNT and YYREEE (reference sequence).